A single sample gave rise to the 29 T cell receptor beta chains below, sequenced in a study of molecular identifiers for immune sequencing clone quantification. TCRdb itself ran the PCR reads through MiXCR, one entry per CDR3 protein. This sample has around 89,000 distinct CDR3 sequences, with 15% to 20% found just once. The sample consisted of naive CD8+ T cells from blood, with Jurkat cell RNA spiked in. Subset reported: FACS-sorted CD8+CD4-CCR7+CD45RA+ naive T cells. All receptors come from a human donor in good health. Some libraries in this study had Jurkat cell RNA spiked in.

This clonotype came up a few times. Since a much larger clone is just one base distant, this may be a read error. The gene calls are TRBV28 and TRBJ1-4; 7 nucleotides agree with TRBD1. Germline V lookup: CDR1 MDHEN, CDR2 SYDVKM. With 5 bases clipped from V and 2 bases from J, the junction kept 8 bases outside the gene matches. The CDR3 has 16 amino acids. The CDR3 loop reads CASSGTVGSTNEKLFF. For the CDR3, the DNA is TGTGCCAGCAGTGGGACAGTGGGTTCCACTAATGAAAAACTGTTTTTT.

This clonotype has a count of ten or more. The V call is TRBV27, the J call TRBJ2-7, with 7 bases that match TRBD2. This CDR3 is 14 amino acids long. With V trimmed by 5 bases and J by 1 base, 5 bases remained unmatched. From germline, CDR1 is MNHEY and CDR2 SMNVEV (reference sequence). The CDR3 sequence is CASSLRGGSYEQYF. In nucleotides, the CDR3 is TGTGCCAGCAGTCTTCGCGGGGGATCCTACGAGCAGTACTTC.

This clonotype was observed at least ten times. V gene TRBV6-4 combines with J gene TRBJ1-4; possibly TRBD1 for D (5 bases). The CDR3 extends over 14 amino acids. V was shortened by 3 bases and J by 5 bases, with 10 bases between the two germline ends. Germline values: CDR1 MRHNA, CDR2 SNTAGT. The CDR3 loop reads CASSETGLNEKLFF. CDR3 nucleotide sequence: TGTGCCAGCAGTGAAACAGGTTTGAATGAAAAACTGTTTTTT.

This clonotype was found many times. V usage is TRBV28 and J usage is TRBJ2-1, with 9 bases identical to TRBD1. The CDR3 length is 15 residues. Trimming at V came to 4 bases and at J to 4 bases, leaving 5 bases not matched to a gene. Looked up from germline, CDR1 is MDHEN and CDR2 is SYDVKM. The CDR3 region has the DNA TGTGCCAGCAGTTCCCGGGACAGGGTATACAATGAGCAGTTCTTC. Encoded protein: CASSSRDRVYNEQFF.

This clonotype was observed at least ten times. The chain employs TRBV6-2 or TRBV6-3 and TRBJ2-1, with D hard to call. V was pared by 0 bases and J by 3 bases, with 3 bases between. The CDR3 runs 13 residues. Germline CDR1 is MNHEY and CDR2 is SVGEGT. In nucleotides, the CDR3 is TGTGCCAGCAGTTACTCCCGCTACAATGAGCAGTTCTTC. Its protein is CASSYSRYNEQFF.

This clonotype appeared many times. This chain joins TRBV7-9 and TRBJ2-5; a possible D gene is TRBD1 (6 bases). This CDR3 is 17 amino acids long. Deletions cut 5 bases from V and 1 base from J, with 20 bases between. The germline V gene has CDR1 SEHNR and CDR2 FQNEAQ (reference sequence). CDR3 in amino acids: CASSVPRGFLGQETQYF. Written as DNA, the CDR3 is TGTGCCAGCAGCGTCCCAAGGGGGTTTTTGGGCCAAGAGACCCAGTACTTC.

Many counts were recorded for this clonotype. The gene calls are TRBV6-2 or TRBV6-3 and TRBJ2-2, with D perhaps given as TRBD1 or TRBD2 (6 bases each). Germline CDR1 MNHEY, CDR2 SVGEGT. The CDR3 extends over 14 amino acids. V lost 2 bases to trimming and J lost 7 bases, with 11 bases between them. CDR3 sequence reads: CASSYGGGGGELFF. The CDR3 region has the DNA TGTGCCAGCAGTTACGGAGGGGGAGGCGGGGAGCTGTTTTTT.

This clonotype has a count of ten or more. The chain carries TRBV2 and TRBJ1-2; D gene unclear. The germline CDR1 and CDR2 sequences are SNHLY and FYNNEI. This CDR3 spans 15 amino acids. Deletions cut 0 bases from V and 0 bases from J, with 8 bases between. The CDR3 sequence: CASSEARASNYGYTF. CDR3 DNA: TGTGCCAGCAGTGAAGCCCGGGCATCTAACTATGGCTACACCTTC.

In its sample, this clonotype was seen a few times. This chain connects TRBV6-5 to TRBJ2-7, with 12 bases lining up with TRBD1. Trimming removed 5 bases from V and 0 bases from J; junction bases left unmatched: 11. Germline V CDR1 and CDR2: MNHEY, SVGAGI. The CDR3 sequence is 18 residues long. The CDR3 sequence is CASSPGTGGLPNSYEQYF. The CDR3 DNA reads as TGTGCCAGCAGTCCCGGGACAGGGGGCCTTCCCAACTCCTACGAGCAGTACTTC.

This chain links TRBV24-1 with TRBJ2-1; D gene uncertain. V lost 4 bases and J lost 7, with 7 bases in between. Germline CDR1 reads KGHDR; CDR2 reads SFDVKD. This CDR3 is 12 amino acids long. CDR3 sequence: CATSDYRNEQFF. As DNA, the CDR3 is TGTGCCACCAGTGACTACAGAAATGAGCAGTTCTTC.

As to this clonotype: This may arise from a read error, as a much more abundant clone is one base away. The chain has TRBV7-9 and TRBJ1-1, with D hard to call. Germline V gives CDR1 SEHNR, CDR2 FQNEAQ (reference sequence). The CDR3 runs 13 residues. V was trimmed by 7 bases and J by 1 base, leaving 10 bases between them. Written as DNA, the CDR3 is TGTGCCAGCAACTTTCCCTCGAACACTGAAGCTTTCTTT. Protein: CASNFPSNTEAFF.

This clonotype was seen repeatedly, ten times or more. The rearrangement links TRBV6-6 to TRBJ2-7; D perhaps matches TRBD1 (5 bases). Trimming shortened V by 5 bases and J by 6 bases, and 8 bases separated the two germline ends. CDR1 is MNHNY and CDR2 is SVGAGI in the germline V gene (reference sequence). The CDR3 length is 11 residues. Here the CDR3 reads CASSQGSEQYF. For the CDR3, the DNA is TGTGCCAGCAGTCAGGGTTCCGAGCAGTACTTC.

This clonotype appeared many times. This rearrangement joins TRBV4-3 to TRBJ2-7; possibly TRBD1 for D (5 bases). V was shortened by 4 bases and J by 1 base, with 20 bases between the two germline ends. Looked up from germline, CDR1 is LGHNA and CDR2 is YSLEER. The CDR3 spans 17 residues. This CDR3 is CASSRAVAGLSSYEQYF. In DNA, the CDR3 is TGCGCCAGCAGCCGCGCCGTGGCAGGGCTTAGTTCCTACGAGCAGTACTTC.

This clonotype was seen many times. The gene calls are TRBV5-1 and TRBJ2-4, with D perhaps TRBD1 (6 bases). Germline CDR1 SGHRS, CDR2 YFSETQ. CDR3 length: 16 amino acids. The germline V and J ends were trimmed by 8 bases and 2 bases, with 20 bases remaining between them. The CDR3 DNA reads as TGCGCCAGTCCTTTCAGGGGAACGGATTCCAAAAACATTCAGTACTTC. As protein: CASPFRGTDSKNIQYF.

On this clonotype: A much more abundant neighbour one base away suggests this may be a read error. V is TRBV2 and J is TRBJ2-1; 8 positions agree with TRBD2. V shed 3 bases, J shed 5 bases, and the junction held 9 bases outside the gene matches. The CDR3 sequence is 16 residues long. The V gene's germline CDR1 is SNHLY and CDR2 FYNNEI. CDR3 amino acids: CASSDPSGSIDNEQFF. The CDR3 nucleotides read TGTGCCAGCAGTGACCCAAGCGGGAGCATCGACAATGAGCAGTTCTTC. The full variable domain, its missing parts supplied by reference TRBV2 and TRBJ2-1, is EPEVTQTPSHQVTQMGQEVILRCVPISNHLYFYWYRQILGQKVEFLVSFYNNEISEKSEIFDDQFSVERPDGSNFTLKIRSTKLEDSAMYFCASSDPSGSIDNEQFFGPGTRLTVL.

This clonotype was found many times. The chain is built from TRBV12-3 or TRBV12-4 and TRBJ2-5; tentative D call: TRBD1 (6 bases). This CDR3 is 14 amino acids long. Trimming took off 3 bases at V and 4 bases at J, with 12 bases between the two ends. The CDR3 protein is CASSFVTGRETQYF. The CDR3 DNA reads TGTGCCAGCAGTTTTGTGACAGGAAGAGAGACCCAGTACTTC.

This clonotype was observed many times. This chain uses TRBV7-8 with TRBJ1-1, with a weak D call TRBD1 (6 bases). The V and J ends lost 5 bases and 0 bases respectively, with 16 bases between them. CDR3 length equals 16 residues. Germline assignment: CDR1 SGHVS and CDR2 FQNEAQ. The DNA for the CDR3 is TGTGCCAGCAGCAGCCGGGACACGCTCATGAACACTGAAGCTTTCTTT. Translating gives CASSSRDTLMNTEAFF.

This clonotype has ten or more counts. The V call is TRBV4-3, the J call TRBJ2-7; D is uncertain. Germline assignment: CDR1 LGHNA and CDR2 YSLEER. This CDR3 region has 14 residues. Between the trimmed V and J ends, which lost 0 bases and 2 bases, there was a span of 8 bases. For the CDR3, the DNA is TGCGCCAGCAGCCAAGACGGATCTGCCTACGAGCAGTACTTC. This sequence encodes CASSQDGSAYEQYF.

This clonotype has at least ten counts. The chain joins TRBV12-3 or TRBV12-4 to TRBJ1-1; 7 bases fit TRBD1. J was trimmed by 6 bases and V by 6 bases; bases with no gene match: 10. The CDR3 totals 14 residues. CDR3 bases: TGTGCCAGCAGCACGTCAACAGGGGTTCCTGAAGCTTTCTTT. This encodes CASSTSTGVPEAFF.

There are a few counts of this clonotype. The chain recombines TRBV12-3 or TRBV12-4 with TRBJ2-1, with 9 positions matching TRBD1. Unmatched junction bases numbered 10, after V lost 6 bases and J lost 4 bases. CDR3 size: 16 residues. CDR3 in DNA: TGTGCCAGCAGCCCATCCGGGACAGGGAGGTACAATGAGCAGTTCTTC. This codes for CASSPSGTGRYNEQFF.

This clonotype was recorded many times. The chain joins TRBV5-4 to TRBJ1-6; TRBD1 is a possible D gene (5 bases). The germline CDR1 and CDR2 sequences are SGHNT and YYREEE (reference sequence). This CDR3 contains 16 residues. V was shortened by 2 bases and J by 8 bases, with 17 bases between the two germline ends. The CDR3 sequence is CASSFFGGGGDSPLHF. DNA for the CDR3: TGTGCCAGCAGCTTTTTTGGGGGAGGTGGGGATTCACCCCTCCACTTT. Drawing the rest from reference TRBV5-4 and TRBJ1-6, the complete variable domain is ETGVTQSPTHLIKTRGQQVTLRCSSQSGHNTVSWYQQALGQGPQFIFQYYREEENGRGNFPPRFSGLQFPNYSSELNVNALELDDSALYLCASSFFGGGGDSPLHFGNGTRLTVT.

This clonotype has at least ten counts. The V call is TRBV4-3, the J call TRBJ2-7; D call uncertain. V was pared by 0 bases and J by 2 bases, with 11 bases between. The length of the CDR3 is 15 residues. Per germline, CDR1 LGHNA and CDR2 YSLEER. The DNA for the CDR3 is TGCGCCAGCAGCCAAGATAGTACGGACCCCTACGAGCAGTACTTC. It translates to CASSQDSTDPYEQYF.

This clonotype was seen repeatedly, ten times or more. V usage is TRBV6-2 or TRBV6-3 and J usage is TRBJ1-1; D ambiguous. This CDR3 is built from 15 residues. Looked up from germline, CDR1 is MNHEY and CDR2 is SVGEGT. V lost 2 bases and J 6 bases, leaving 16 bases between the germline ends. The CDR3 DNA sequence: TGTGCCAGCAGTTACGACAAACTGCGAGAGCCTGAAGCTTTCTTT. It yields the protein CASSYDKLREPEAFF.

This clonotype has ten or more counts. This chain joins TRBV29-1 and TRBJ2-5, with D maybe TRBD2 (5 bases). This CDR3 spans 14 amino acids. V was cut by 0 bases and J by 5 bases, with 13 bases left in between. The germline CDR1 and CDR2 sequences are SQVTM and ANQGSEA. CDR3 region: CSVEDLMDSETQYF. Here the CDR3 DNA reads TGCAGCGTTGAAGATCTTATGGACTCCGAGACCCAGTACTTC.

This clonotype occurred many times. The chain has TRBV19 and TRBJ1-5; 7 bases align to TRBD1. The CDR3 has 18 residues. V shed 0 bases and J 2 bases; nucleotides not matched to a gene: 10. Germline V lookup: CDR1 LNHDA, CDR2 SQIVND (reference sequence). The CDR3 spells CASSIDFGQAIGNQPQHF. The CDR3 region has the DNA TGTGCCAGTAGTATAGACTTCGGACAGGCTATAGGCAATCAGCCCCAGCATTTT.

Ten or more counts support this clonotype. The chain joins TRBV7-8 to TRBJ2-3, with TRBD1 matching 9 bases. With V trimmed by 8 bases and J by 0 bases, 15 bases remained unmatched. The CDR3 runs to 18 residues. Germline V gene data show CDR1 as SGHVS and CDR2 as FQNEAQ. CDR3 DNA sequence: TGTGCCAGCCGACGACACAGGGGGCTTGCAGCTAGCACAGATACGCAGTATTTT. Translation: CASRRHRGLAASTDTQYF.

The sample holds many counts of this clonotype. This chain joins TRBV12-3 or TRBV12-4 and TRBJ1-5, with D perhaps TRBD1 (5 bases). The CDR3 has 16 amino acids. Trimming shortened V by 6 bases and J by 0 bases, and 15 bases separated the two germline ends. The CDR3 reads CASSRAYQGSNQPQHF. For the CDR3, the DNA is TGTGCCAGCAGCCGGGCTTATCAGGGTAGCAATCAGCCCCAGCATTTT.

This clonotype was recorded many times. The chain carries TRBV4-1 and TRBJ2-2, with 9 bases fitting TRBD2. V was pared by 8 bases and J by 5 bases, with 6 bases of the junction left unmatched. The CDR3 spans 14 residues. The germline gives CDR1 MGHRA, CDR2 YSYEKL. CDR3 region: CASSSGMATGELFF. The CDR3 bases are TGCGCCAGCTCTAGCGGGATGGCAACCGGGGAGCTGTTTTTT.

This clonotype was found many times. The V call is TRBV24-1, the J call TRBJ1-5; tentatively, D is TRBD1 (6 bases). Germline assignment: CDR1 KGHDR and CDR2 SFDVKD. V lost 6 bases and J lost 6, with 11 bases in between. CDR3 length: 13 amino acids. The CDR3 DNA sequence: TGTGCCACCAGTTCGGGGGCTGGTCAGCCCCAGCATTTT. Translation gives CATSSGAGQPQHF.